The following is a TCR beta chain sequence with its context. The length of the CDR3 is 15 residues. Germline CDR1 reads GTSNPN; CDR2 reads SVGIG (reference sequence). V was clipped by 0 bases and J by 8 bases, with 16 bases between them. The record originates from a study of T cell changes during pregnancy in multiple sclerosis. Here immunoSEQ multiplex PCR was the method, and the copy in TCRdb shows in-frame clones only, minus some. Among 11,000 or so clones, roughly 94% were seen once, and the ten largest hold almost 0.3%. This sequence joins TRBV30 and TRBJ1-4; TRBD1 is a possible D gene (5 bases). Sample: CD4+ T cells from peripheral blood mononuclear cells, taken before pregnancy. The receptor was derived from a female donor with multiple sclerosis, enrolled in a pregnancy study. CDR3 residues: CAWSVPGRAWEKLFF. CDR3 in DNA: TGTGCCTGGAGTGTACCGGGCAGGGCTTGGGAAAAACTGTTTTTT.